This TCR beta chain was sequenced in a study of blood T cell repertoires in COVID-19. About the study: There were acute and convalescent COVID-19 samples, and they came from the United States, Italy and Spain. PBMCs, B-cell-depleted T cells, or T cells were the source of the cDNA or gDNA that made up the material.

Sequencing was performed with immunoSEQ multiplex PCR; in TCRdb, only in-frame clones are kept and a portion is missing. The sample includes under 450,000 clones, about 89% of them seen just once. The germline CDR1 and CDR2 sequences are SGHVS and FQNEAQ. J lost 5 bases, V lost 1 base, and 9 bases had no gene match. The CDR3 contains 19 residues. V is TRBV7-8 and J is TRBJ2-2; 14 bases map to TRBD2. Sequenced input: PBMCs or T cells enriched from blood (not recorded which). This receptor was taken from a woman aged 40 to 50 who had been exposed to COVID-19. CDR3 in DNA: TGTGCCAGCAGCTTAGGTAGACTAGCGGGAGGGCCCTATACCGGGGAGCTGTTTTTT. Translated, it gives CASSLGRLAGGPYTGELFF.